Listed below are T cell receptor beta chains from one sample, sequenced in a study of PD-L1 blockade in urothelial cancer. TCRdb keeps only in-frame clones here, not all; method: immunoSEQ multiplex PCR. The sample includes some 20,000 clones, 70% to 90% of them seen just once. The source was PBMCs, collected around atezolizumab (anti-PD-L1) treatment. The receptors were gathered from a man aged 50 to 60 with urothelial cancer. The CDR3 runs from the conserved cysteine through the conserved F or W. A D gene is named only where the DNA matches it firmly. Some rows mark clone size as missing; the rest say once, few, many or name a class of expanded clone.

TRBV28	NA	TRBJ2-2	NA	CASSYGGAGELFF	TGTGCCAGCAGTTACGGGGGTGCCGGGGAGCTGTTTTTT
TRBV11-2	NA	TRBJ2-7	once	CASSTGPSVTEQYF	TGTGCCAGCAGCACCGGGCCTAGCGTCACCGAGCAGTACTTC
TRBV29-1	NA	TRBJ1-1	few	CSVEGAWNTEAFF	TGCAGCGTTGAAGGGGCGTGGAACACTGAAGCTTTCTTT
TRBV28	NA	TRBJ2-5	NA	CASSSGLRQETQYF	TGTGCCAGCAGTTCGGGACTGCGGCAAGAGACCCAGTACTTC
TRBV19	TRBD2	TRBJ2-1	NA	CASSDIDGGGPYNEQFF	TGTGCCAGTAGTGACATCGACGGGGGGGGCCCCTACAATGAGCAGTTCTTC
TRBV6-5	TRBD2	TRBJ2-5	NA	CASSQREVETQYF	TGTGCCAGCAGTCAGCGGGAGGTAGAGACCCAGTACTTC
TRBV7-2	TRBD1	TRBJ2-7	NA	CASSLDGTGYEQYF	TGTGCCAGCAGCTTAGATGGGACAGGATACGAGCAGTACTTC
TRBV6-6	NA	TRBJ2-7	NA	CASSYEERYEQYF	TGTGCCAGCAGTTACGAGGAGAGGTACGAGCAGTACTTC
TRBV7-2	TRBD2	TRBJ2-5	NA	CASSFPGTRLQETQYF	TGTGCCAGCAGCTTTCCCGGGACTAGGCTACAAGAGACCCAGTACTTC
TRBV6-5	NA	TRBJ2-5	NA	CASSYSGSGETQYF	TGTGCCAGCAGTTACTCTGGCAGTGGAGAGACCCAGTACTTC
TRBV5-4	TRBD1	TRBJ1-1	NA	CASSPRTGSNTEAFF	TGTGCCAGCAGCCCCAGGACAGGATCGAACACTGAAGCTTTCTTT
TRBV27	NA	TRBJ2-1	NA	CASSSHNEQFF	TGTGCCAGCAGCTCTCACAATGAGCAGTTCTTC
TRBV11-2	NA	TRBJ2-5	NA	CASSFGGGGGETQYF	TGTGCCAGCAGCTTCGGCGGGGGCGGGGGAGAGACCCAGTACTTC
TRBV5-4	NA	TRBJ1-2	NA	CASSLWTALNYGYTF	TGTGCCAGCAGCCTGTGGACAGCTTTAAACTATGGCTACACCTTC
TRBV7-9	TRBD1	TRBJ2-1	NA	CASKGGQGQFF	TGTGCCAGCAAGGGGGGACAGGGGCAGTTCTTC
TRBV9	NA	TRBJ2-7	NA	CASSPMREPYEQYF	TGTGCCAGCAGTCCCATGAGGGAACCCTACGAGCAGTACTTC
TRBV28	NA	TRBJ2-2	NA	CASSLGGVDTGELFF	TGTGCCAGCAGTTTAGGAGGGGTTGACACCGGGGAGCTGTTTTTT
TRBV25-1	TRBD1	TRBJ1-6	NA	CASSERQGYNSPLHF	TGTGCCAGCAGTGAACGACAGGGCTATAATTCACCCCTCCACTTT
TRBV2	NA	TRBJ1-5	NA	CASSEFGTKQSNQPQHF	TGTGCCAGCAGTGAATTCGGGACAAAACAGAGCAATCAGCCCCAGCATTTT
TRBV9	NA	TRBJ2-2	once	CASSVVGYTGELFF	TGTGCCAGCAGCGTGGTCGGTTACACCGGGGAGCTGTTTTTT
TRBV7-6	NA	TRBJ2-1	NA	CASSPRFQAGALRNEQFF	TGTGCCAGCAGCCCACGTTTTCAGGCGGGGGCCCTTCGTAATGAGCAGTTCTTC
TRBV6-1	TRBD1	TRBJ2-7	NA	CASNLGGTGGYEQYF	TGTGCCAGCAACTTAGGCGGGACAGGGGGCTACGAGCAGTACTTC
TRBV6-5	NA	TRBJ1-6	NA	CASSYSTGYNSPLHF	TGTGCCAGCAGTTACTCGACAGGATATAATTCACCCCTCCACTTT
TRBV30	TRBD2	TRBJ2-5	NA	CAWGAGGRETQYF	TGTGCCTGGGGAGCGGGGGGGCGAGAGACCCAGTACTTC
TRBV10-3	TRBD2	TRBJ2-2	NA	CAISESGGVTGELFF	TGTGCCATCAGTGAGTCTGGGGGGGTGACCGGGGAGCTGTTTTTT
TRBV5-6	TRBD1	TRBJ1-1	NA	CASSRWTGATEAFF	TGTGCCAGCAGCCGATGGACAGGGGCCACTGAAGCTTTCTTT
TRBV7-2	NA	TRBJ2-1	NA	CASSLRLVRNEQFF	TGTGCCAGCAGCTTGAGACTAGTGAGGAATGAGCAGTTCTTC
TRBV6-5	TRBD2	TRBJ2-1	NA	CASSRSGMGYNEQFF	TGTGCCAGCAGTCGAAGCGGGATGGGGTACAATGAGCAGTTCTTC
TRBV5-5	NA	TRBJ1-4	once	CASSTLRDPRGEKLFF	TGTGCCAGCAGCACGCTAAGGGACCCGAGGGGGGAAAAACTGTTTTTT
TRBV29-1	TRBD1	TRBJ2-7	NA	CSVSSGTGREQYF	TGCAGCGTTTCTTCCGGGACAGGTCGCGAGCAGTACTTC
TRBV19	TRBD2	TRBJ2-3	NA	CASSLGLAGATDTQYF	TGTGCCAGTAGTTTGGGACTAGCGGGGGCCACGGATACGCAGTATTTT
TRBV5-1	NA	TRBJ1-2	few	CASSYGGWGHYGYTF	TGCGCCAGCAGCTACGGAGGGTGGGGTCACTATGGCTACACCTTC
TRBV28	NA	TRBJ2-5	few	CASSFSGVSLETQYF	TGTGCCAGCAGTTTCTCGGGAGTCTCGTTGGAGACCCAGTACTTC
TRBV23-1	TRBD2	TRBJ2-7	once	CASTHRTLKTRLAVYEQYF	TGCGCCAGCACCCACCGAACCCTGAAGACGCGACTAGCTGTCTACGAGCAGTACTTC
TRBV19	TRBD1	TRBJ1-5	NA	CASTDRRFNQPQHF	TGTGCCAGTACGGACAGGAGGTTCAATCAGCCCCAGCATTTT
TRBV7-6	NA	TRBJ2-3	NA	CASSYTSTDTQYF	TGTGCCAGCAGCTACACCAGCACAGATACGCAGTATTTT
TRBV10-3	NA	TRBJ2-3	NA	CAISEDFYTDTQYF	TGTGCCATCAGTGAGGACTTTTACACAGATACGCAGTATTTT
TRBV11-2	NA	TRBJ1-1	NA	CASSLDLDRLNTEAFF	TGTGCCAGCAGCTTAGATCTTGACAGACTGAACACTGAAGCTTTCTTT
TRBV7-3	NA	TRBJ2-2	NA	CASSLWSGANTGELFF	TGTGCCAGCAGCTTATGGTCCGGGGCGAACACCGGGGAGCTGTTTTTT
TRBV27	NA	TRBJ2-3	few	CASSPLGAGADTQYF	TGTGCCAGCAGTCCACTTGGGGCAGGGGCGGATACGCAGTATTTT
TRBV27	TRBD1	TRBJ2-2	NA	CASSLSSRTGFAGELFF	TGTGCCAGCAGTTTGAGTTCCCGGACAGGGTTCGCCGGGGAGCTGTTTTTT
TRBV5-1	TRBD1	TRBJ1-1	NA	CASSTGQGFFEAFF	TGCGCCAGCAGTACGGGACAGGGGTTTTTTGAAGCTTTCTTT
TRBV10-1	NA	TRBJ2-3	NA	CASSRGSLAQYF	TGCGCCAGCAGCAGAGGTAGCCTAGCGCAGTATTTT
TRBV7-2	NA	TRBJ1-5	NA	CASSPQGSNQPQHF	TGTGCCAGCAGCCCCCAGGGTAGCAATCAGCCCCAGCATTTT
TRBV2	TRBD2	TRBJ2-1	NA	CASSEPRPPSGGNNEQFF	TGTGCCAGCAGTGAGCCCCGTCCTCCCAGCGGGGGAAACAATGAGCAGTTCTTC
TRBV10-1	NA	TRBJ2-1	few	CASSERRGSINEQFF	TGCGCCAGCAGTGAACGAAGGGGGTCGATCAATGAGCAGTTCTTC
TRBV30	TRBD1	TRBJ2-3	NA	CAWNAGGANTQYF	TGTGCCTGGAACGCAGGGGGAGCGAATACGCAGTATTTT
TRBV2	TRBD1	TRBJ1-5	NA	CASGGQGARQPQHF	TGTGCCAGCGGGGGACAGGGGGCCAGGCAGCCCCAGCATTTT
TRBV15	NA	TRBJ2-7	NA	CATSRDRVDGEQYF	TGTGCCACCAGCAGAGACCGGGTAGACGGCGAGCAGTACTTC
TRBV30	NA	TRBJ2-6	NA	CAWTRTARSGANVLTF	TGTGCCTGGACGAGGACAGCGCGCTCTGGGGCCAACGTCCTGACTTTC
TRBV7-3	TRBD2	TRBJ2-3	NA	CASSFPGLAGGRTDTQYF	TGTGCCAGCAGCTTTCCGGGACTAGCGGGGGGCCGCACAGATACGCAGTATTTT
TRBV5-4	TRBD2	TRBJ2-7	NA	CASSSKREPSHEQYF	TGTGCCAGCAGCTCCAAGCGGGAGCCCTCCCACGAGCAGTACTTC
TRBV14	TRBD1	TRBJ2-7	NA	CASSPSHRGYEQYF	TGTGCCAGCAGCCCATCCCACAGGGGTTACGAGCAGTACTTC
TRBV27	NA	TRBJ2-5	once	CASSSGHLQETQYF	TGTGCCAGCAGTTCCGGACACTTACAAGAGACCCAGTACTTC
TRBV10-3	TRBD2	TRBJ2-7	once	CAISDSGTSGDEQYF	TGTGCCATCAGTGATTCCGGGACTAGCGGGGACGAGCAGTACTTC